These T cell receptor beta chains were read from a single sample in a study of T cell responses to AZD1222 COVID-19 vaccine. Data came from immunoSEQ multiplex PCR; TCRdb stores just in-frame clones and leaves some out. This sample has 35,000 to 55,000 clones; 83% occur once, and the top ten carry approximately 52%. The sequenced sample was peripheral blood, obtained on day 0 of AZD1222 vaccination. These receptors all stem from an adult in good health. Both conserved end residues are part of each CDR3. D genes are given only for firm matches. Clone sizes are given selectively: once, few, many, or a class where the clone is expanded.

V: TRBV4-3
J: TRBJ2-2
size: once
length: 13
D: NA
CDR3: CASSQDFSGELFF
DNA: TGCGCCAGCAGCCAAGATTTCTCCGGGGAGCTGTTTTTT

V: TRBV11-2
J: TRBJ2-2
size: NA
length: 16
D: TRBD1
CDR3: CASSSAGTANTGELFF
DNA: TGTGCCAGCAGCTCCGCCGGGACAGCTAACACCGGGGAGCTGTTTTTT

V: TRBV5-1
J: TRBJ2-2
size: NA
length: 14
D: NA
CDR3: CASKVNSGTGELFF
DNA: TGCGCCAGCAAAGTCAATTCGGGCACCGGGGAGCTGTTTTTT

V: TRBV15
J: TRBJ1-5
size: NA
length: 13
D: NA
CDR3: CATSIGPDQPQHF
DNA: TGTGCCACCAGCATAGGGCCGGATCAGCCCCAGCATTTT

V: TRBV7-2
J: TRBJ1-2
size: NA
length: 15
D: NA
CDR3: CASSLGTQVIYGYTF
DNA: TGTGCCAGCAGCTTAGGGACCCAGGTGATCTATGGCTACACCTTC

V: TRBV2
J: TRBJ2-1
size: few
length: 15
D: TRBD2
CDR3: CASTGQGLAYNEQFF
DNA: TGTGCCAGCACCGGGCAGGGACTAGCCTACAATGAGCAGTTCTTC

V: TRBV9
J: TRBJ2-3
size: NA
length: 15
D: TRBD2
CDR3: CASSVGLAGGDTQYF
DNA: TGTGCCAGCAGCGTTGGACTAGCGGGAGGAGATACGCAGTATTTT

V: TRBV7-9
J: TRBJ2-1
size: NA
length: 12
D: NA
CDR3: CASSTGLNEQFF
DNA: TGTGCCAGCTCGACAGGACTCAATGAGCAGTTCTTC

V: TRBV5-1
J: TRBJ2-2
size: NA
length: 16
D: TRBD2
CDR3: CASSSSGGLNTGELFF
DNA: TGCGCCAGCAGCTCTAGCGGGGGGCTGAACACCGGGGAGCTGTTTTTT

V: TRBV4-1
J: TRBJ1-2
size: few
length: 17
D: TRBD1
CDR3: CASSQDQGTGGASGYTF
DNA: TGCGCCAGCAGCCAAGATCAAGGGACAGGGGGGGCCTCGGGCTACACCTTC

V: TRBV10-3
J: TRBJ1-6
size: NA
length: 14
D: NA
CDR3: CAISGDSYNSPLHF
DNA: TGTGCCATCAGTGGGGACTCCTATAATTCACCCCTCCACTTT

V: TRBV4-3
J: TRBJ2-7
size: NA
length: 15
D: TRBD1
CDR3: CASSQEGQETYEQYF
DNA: TGCGCCAGCAGCCAAGAGGGACAGGAAACCTACGAGCAGTACTTC

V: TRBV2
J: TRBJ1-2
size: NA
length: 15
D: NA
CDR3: CASSDSDGLNYGYTF
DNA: TGTGCCAGCAGTGACTCGGACGGCTTAAACTATGGCTACACCTTC

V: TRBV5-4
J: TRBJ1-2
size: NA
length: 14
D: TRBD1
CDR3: CASSPGTGDYGYTF
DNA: TGTGCCAGCAGCCCTGGGACAGGAGACTATGGCTACACCTTC

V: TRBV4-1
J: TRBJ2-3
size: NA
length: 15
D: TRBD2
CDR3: CASSSTSGGADTQYF
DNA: TGCGCCAGCAGCTCGACTAGCGGGGGGGCGGATACGCAGTATTTT

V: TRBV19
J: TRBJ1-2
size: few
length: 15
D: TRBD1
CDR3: CASTNKHRGLDGYTF
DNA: TGTGCCAGTACCAATAAGCACAGGGGGTTGGATGGCTACACCTTC

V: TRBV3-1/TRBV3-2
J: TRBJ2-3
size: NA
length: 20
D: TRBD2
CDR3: CASSRPTGLAGPGRTDTQYF
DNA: TGTGCCAGCAGCCGCCCCACAGGACTAGCGGGCCCCGGTCGGACAGATACGCAGTATTTT

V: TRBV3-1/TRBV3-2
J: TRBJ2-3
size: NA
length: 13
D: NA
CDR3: CASSPNPSDTQYF
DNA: TGTGCCAGCAGCCCCAACCCCTCAGATACGCAGTATTTT

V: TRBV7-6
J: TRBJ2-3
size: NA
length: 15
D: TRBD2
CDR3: CASSLLAGATDTQYF
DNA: TGTGCCAGCAGCTTACTAGCGGGGGCCACAGATACGCAGTATTTT

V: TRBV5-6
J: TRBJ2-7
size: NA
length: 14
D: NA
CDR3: CASSFLGDRGEQYF
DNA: TGTGCCAGCAGCTTTCTAGGGGATCGAGGCGAGCAGTACTTC

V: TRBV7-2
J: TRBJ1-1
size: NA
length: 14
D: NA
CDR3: CASSLVGGNTEAFF
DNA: TGTGCCAGCAGCTTAGTAGGGGGGAACACTGAAGCTTTCTTT

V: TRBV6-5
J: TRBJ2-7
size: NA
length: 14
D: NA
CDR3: CASSYGQADYEQYF
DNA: TGTGCCAGCAGTTACGGGCAGGCGGACTACGAGCAGTACTTC

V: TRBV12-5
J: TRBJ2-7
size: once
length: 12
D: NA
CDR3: CASGLGSYEQYF
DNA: TGTGCTAGTGGTTTGGGATCCTACGAGCAGTACTTC

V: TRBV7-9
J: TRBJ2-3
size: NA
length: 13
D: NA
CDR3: CASSLGTPDTQYF
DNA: TGTGCCAGCAGCTTAGGGACCCCAGATACGCAGTATTTT

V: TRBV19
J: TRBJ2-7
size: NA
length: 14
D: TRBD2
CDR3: CASSIGGALYEQYF
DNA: TGTGCCAGTAGTATCGGGGGGGCCCTCTACGAGCAGTACTTC

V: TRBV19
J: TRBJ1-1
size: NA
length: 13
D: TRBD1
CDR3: CASMGDSPTEAFF
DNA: TGTGCCAGTATGGGGGACAGTCCCACTGAAGCTTTCTTT

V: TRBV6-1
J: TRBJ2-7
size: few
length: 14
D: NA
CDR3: CASSETGLPYEQYF
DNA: TGTGCCAGCAGTGAAACGGGGCTGCCCTACGAGCAGTACTTC

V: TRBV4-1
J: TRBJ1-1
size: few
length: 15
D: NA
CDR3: CASSQVGIGGTEAFF
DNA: TGCGCCAGCAGCCAAGTGGGAATTGGGGGCACTGAAGCTTTCTTT

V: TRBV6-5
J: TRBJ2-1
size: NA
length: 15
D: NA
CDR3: CASSLNGGVYNEQFF
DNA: TGTGCCAGCAGCCTCAATGGGGGAGTATACAATGAGCAGTTCTTC

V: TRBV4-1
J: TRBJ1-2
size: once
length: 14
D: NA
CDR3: CASSQEEGFGGYTF
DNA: TGCGCCAGCAGCCAAGAAGAGGGCTTCGGTGGCTACACCTTC

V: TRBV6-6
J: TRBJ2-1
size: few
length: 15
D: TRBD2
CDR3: CASSHATSGRYEQFF
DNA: TGTGCCAGCAGCCACGCGACTAGCGGGAGATATGAGCAGTTCTTC

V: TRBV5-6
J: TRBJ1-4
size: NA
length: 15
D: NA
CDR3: CASSPPGGVREKLFF
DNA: TGTGCCAGCAGCCCCCCTGGGGGGGTTAGGGAAAAACTGTTTTTT

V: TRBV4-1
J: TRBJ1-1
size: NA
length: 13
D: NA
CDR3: CASSLGQLTEAFF
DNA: TGCGCCAGCAGCCTCGGACAGTTAACTGAAGCTTTCTTT

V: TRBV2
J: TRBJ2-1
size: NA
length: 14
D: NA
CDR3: CASSEAQGWNEQFF
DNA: TGTGCCAGCAGTGAAGCGCAGGGTTGGAATGAGCAGTTCTTC

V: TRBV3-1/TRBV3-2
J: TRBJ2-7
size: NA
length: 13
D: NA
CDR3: CASSQELPYEQYF
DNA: TGTGCCAGCAGCCAGGAGCTTCCATACGAGCAGTACTTC

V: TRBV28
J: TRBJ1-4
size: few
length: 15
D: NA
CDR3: CASSLRRPPNEKLFF
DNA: TGTGCCAGCAGTTTAAGGCGGCCGCCTAATGAAAAACTGTTTTTT

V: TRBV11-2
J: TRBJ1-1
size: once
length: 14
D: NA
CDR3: CASSLDLRGGEAFF
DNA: TGTGCCAGCAGCTTAGATCTTCGAGGTGGTGAAGCTTTCTTT

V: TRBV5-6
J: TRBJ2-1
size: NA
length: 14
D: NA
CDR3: CASSLNDIYNEQFF
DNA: TGTGCCAGCAGCCTCAATGACATCTACAATGAGCAGTTCTTC

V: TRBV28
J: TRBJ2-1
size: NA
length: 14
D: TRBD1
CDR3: CASSHRQGTDEQFF
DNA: TGTGCCAGCAGTCACAGACAGGGGACCGATGAGCAGTTCTTC

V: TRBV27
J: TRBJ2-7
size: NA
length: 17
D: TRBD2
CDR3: CASSLGLAGESSYEQYF
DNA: TGTGCCAGCAGTTTGGGACTAGCGGGAGAAAGTTCCTACGAGCAGTACTTC

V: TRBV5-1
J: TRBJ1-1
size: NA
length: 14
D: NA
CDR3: CASSLDGGNTEAFF
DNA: TGCGCCAGCAGCTTGGACGGAGGGAACACTGAAGCTTTCTTT

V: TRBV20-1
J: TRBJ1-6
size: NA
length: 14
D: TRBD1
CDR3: CSASGTGPNSPLHF
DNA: TGCAGTGCTAGTGGGACAGGGCCTAATTCACCCCTCCACTTT

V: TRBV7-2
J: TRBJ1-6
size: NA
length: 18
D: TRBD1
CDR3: CASSLGAGQGTYNSPLHF
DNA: TGTGCCAGCAGCTTAGGGGCGGGACAGGGAACCTATAATTCACCCCTCCACTTT

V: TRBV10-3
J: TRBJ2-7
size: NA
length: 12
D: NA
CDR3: CAIGPTGYEQYF
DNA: TGTGCCATCGGTCCGACAGGCTACGAGCAGTACTTC

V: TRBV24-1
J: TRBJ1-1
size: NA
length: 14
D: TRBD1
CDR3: CATRGLGQYTEAFF
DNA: TGTGCCACCAGGGGATTGGGACAGTACACTGAAGCTTTCTTT

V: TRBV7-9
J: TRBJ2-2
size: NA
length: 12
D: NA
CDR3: CASSLGPGELFF
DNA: TGTGCCAGCAGCTTAGGGCCCGGGGAGCTGTTTTTT

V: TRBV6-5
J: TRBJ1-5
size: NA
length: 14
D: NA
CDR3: CASRLKTGNQPQHF
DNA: TGTGCCAGCAGACTCAAAACAGGGAATCAGCCCCAGCATTTT

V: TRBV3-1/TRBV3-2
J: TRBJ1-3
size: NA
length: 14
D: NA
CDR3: CASSQGVSGNTIYF
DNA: TGTGCCAGCAGCCAGGGGGTCTCTGGAAACACCATATATTTT

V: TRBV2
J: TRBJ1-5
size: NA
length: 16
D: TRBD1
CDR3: CASSGQGADSNQPQHF
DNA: TGTGCCAGCAGTGGACAGGGGGCCGATAGCAATCAGCCCCAGCATTTT

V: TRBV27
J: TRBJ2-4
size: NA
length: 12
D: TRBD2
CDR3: CASSGRGNIQYF
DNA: TGTGCCAGTAGCGGGAGGGGAAACATTCAGTACTTC

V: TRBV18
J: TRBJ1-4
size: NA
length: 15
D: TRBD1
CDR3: CASSPSWTGNEKLFF
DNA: TGTGCCAGCTCACCTTCATGGACAGGCAATGAAAAACTGTTTTTT

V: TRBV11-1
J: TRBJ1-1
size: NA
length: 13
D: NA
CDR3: CASSRTQNTEAFF
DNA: TGTGCCAGCAGCCGGACACAGAACACTGAAGCTTTCTTT

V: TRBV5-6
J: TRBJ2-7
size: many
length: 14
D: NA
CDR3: CASSLAEVPYEQYF
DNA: TGTGCCAGCAGCTTAGCAGAAGTACCCTACGAGCAGTACTTC

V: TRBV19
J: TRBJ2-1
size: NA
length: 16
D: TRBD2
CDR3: CASSIDFASGGLEQFF
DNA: TGTGCCAGTAGTATAGATTTTGCTAGCGGAGGGCTGGAGCAGTTCTTC

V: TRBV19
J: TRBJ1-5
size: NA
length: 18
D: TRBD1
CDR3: CASSRAGTGGVANQPQHF
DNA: TGTGCCAGTAGCCGAGCCGGGACAGGGGGTGTTGCCAATCAGCCCCAGCATTTT